This T cell receptor beta chain is drawn from a study of cytomegalovirus exposure and HLA in healthy donors. Turning to the study itself: Early release data held some 79 million unique TCRs from HLA-typed donors. Study-wide findings and caveats: As a later analysis revealed, most CMV-associated TCR beta chains appeared HLA-restricted. According to the study, 180 or so TCR beta chains were cytomegalovirus-associated. Reports indicated that the classifier achieved high specificity and sensitivity in diagnosing cytomegalovirus status.

Germline CDR1 is MNHNS and CDR2 is SASEGT. V trimming: 3 bases; J trimming: 5 bases; junction bases outside the gene matches: 8. The CDR3 has 16 residues. The PCR ran on 60 Vbeta and 13 Jbeta primers. Using immunoSEQ multiplex PCR, the repertoire was profiled, and TCRdb retains in-frame clones only, with some absent. This repertoire includes 150,000 to 200,000 clones. Details on this clone: Its target is not known.

The sequence came from a man under 40 in good health and CMV-seronegative. Sequenced: PBMCs. The chain recombines TRBV6-1 with TRBJ2-3; 10 bases are a match to TRBD1. The CDR3 sequence is CASSDPGQGTGDTQYF. The CDR3, as DNA: TGTGCCAGCAGTGATCCGGGACAGGGGACTGGAGATACGCAGTATTTT.